The rows below give T cell receptor beta chains drawn from one sample of a study of cytomegalovirus exposure and HLA in healthy donors. Sequencing was performed with immunoSEQ multiplex PCR; in TCRdb, only in-frame clones are kept and a portion is missing. The sample shows over 100,000 clones, over 65% of them seen only once. Sequencing was done on a sample of PBMCs. The receptors come from a female donor in good health and CMV-seropositive. Each CDR3 is given with its conserved first and last residue. A D gene is named only where the DNA matches it firmly. Clone size, where shown, is once, few, many, or a class for clones that have expanded.

V	D	size	length	J	CDR3	DNA
TRBV15	TRBD1	-	15	TRBJ2-5	CATSALWDSQETQYF	TGTGCCACCAGCGCACTTTGGGACAGCCAAGAGACCCAGTACTTC
TRBV7-9	TRBD1	-	13	TRBJ2-4	CASSRQGIDIQYF	TGTGCCAGCAGCCGACAGGGGATAGACATTCAGTACTTC
TRBV2	-	-	14	TRBJ2-6	CASSERAGANVLTF	TGTGCCAGCAGTGAGAGGGCTGGGGCCAACGTCCTGACTTTC
TRBV9	-	-	13	TRBJ1-1	CASSVGDSTEAFF	TGTGCCAGCAGCGTAGGTGACAGCACTGAAGCTTTCTTT
TRBV19	TRBD2	-	14	TRBJ2-7	CASRSSGNGYEQYF	TGTGCCAGTAGGAGTAGCGGGAACGGTTACGAGCAGTACTTC
TRBV18	-	-	15	TRBJ2-2	CASSPQGLLDGELFF	TGTGCCAGCTCACCACAGGGGCTGTTGGACGGGGAGCTGTTTTTT
TRBV7-6	-	-	15	TRBJ2-1	CASSLAPVQGNEQFF	TGTGCCAGCAGCTTAGCTCCGGTACAGGGCAATGAGCAGTTCTTC
TRBV5-5	TRBD1	-	15	TRBJ1-6	CASSPRQGYNSPLHF	TGTGCCAGCAGCCCCAGACAGGGCTATAATTCACCCCTCCACTTT
TRBV6-5	-	-	15	TRBJ2-7	CASSYAGISPPEQYF	TGTGCCAGCAGTTACGCCGGGATATCCCCCCCAGAGCAGTACTTC
TRBV7-2	TRBD2	-	17	TRBJ2-1	CASSPTDSGSGYNEQFF	TGTGCCAGCAGCCCGACGGATAGCGGGAGTGGGTACAATGAGCAGTTCTTC
TRBV5-4	-	-	15	TRBJ1-2	CASSLDTKPNYGYTF	TGTGCCAGCAGCTTGGACACAAAACCAAACTATGGCTACACCTTC
TRBV5-6	-	once	14	TRBJ2-1	CATADSSSYNEQFF	TGTGCCACCGCGGACAGCAGCTCCTACAATGAGCAGTTCTTC
TRBV2	TRBD2	few	14	TRBJ2-1	CASSQGLAGNEQFF	TGTGCCAGCAGCCAGGGACTAGCGGGAAATGAGCAGTTCTTC
TRBV5-1	TRBD1	-	15	TRBJ1-4	CASSVGAGGNEKLFF	TGCGCCAGCAGCGTGGGGGCAGGGGGAAATGAAAAACTGTTTTTT
TRBV7-2	TRBD1	-	15	TRBJ2-1	CASSSRGTGGYEQFF	TGTGCCAGCAGTTCTCGCGGGACAGGGGGCTATGAGCAGTTCTTC
TRBV6-5	TRBD1	-	13	TRBJ1-4	CASRDREAEKLFF	TGTGCCAGCAGGGACAGGGAGGCTGAAAAACTGTTTTTT
TRBV18	TRBD1	few	16	TRBJ2-7	CASSPQRAGGPYEQYF	TGTGCCAGCTCACCACAGCGGGCAGGGGGCCCCTACGAGCAGTACTTC
TRBV14	-	-	14	TRBJ2-7	CASTPLGSPYEQYF	TGTGCCAGCACCCCGCTTGGCTCTCCCTACGAGCAGTACTTC
TRBV7-9	-	-	14	TRBJ2-7	CASSSSQGTDEQYF	TGTGCCAGCAGCTCCTCCCAGGGGACCGACGAGCAGTACTTC
TRBV5-4	TRBD2	-	16	TRBJ2-2	CASSSKTSGRTGELFF	TGTGCCAGCAGCTCGAAGACTAGCGGGCGAACCGGGGAGCTGTTTTTT
TRBV5-4	TRBD2	-	15	TRBJ2-7	CASSPGLAETYEQYF	TGTGCCAGCAGCCCGGGACTAGCGGAAACCTACGAGCAGTACTTC
TRBV7-2	-	-	14	TRBJ2-2	CASSLTADIGELFF	TGTGCCAGCAGCTTAACGGCGGATATCGGGGAGCTGTTTTTT
TRBV10-1	-	-	13	TRBJ2-7	CASSEVVGGEQYF	TGCGCCAGCAGTGAGGTTGTGGGCGGGGAGCAGTACTTC
TRBV9	-	-	16	TRBJ2-1	CASSGKEEGSYNEQFF	TGTGCCAGCAGCGGCAAAGAGGAGGGATCCTACAATGAGCAGTTCTTC
TRBV12-5	TRBD1	-	16	TRBJ2-5	CASGLGQGFLRETQYF	TGTGCTAGTGGTTTGGGACAGGGTTTTTTGCGGGAGACCCAGTACTTC
TRBV2	-	-	16	TRBJ1-5	CASSGAGENSNQPQHF	TGTGCCAGCAGTGGTGCCGGGGAAAATAGCAATCAGCCCCAGCATTTT
TRBV7-9	-	-	13	TRBJ2-5	CASSLVIGETQYF	TGTGCCAGCAGCTTAGTTATCGGGGAGACCCAGTACTTC
TRBV11-3	TRBD2	-	16	TRBJ2-3	CASSPLAGGSTDTQYF	TGTGCCAGCAGCCCGTTAGCGGGAGGAAGCACAGATACGCAGTATTTT
TRBV9	-	-	15	TRBJ1-1	CASSVEALGRTEAFF	TGTGCCAGCAGCGTAGAAGCCCTAGGAAGGACTGAAGCTTTCTTT
TRBV11-2	-	-	13	TRBJ1-2	CASRGDWNYGYTF	TGTGCCAGCAGAGGTGACTGGAACTATGGCTACACCTTC
TRBV7-6	TRBD1	once	15	TRBJ1-2	CASSLEPDRGHGYTF	TGTGCCAGCAGCTTAGAACCGGACAGGGGGCACGGCTACACCTTC
TRBV5-4	TRBD2	few	15	TRBJ2-2	CASSRDSGRAGELFF	TGTGCCAGCAGCCGGGATAGCGGGAGAGCCGGGGAGCTGTTTTTT
TRBV7-2	TRBD1	-	15	TRBJ1-3	CASSPRGVSGNTIYF	TGTGCCAGCAGCCCCAGGGGGGTCTCTGGAAACACCATATATTTT
TRBV5-4	-	few	15	TRBJ1-1	CASSSTLGGLGEAFF	TGTGCCAGCAGCTCCACCTTGGGGGGGCTGGGTGAAGCTTTCTTT
TRBV10-1	TRBD2	-	14	TRBJ2-2	CASSESGRTGELFF	TGCGCCAGCAGTGAGAGCGGGAGGACCGGGGAGCTGTTTTTT
TRBV19	TRBD1	-	17	TRBJ1-2	CASSTNPGTAILYGYTF	TGTGCCAGTAGTACAAACCCCGGGACAGCGATTCTCTATGGCTACACCTTC
TRBV18	TRBD1	-	14	TRBJ2-7	CASSSTGNSYEQYF	TGTGCCAGCTCATCGACAGGGAACTCCTACGAGCAGTACTTC
TRBV7-6	TRBD2	-	16	TRBJ2-5	CASSPGTRLYQETQYF	TGTGCCAGCAGCCCCGGGACTAGATTATACCAAGAGACCCAGTACTTC
TRBV18	-	-	14	TRBJ1-1	CASSRDQGGTEAFF	TGTGCCAGCTCACGGGACCAGGGAGGGACTGAAGCTTTCTTT
TRBV27	-	few	15	TRBJ2-7	CASSSLTVPQGEQYF	TGTGCCAGCAGTTCGCTTACGGTACCGCAGGGCGAGCAGTACTTC
TRBV19	-	-	15	TRBJ1-2	CASSITAPSNYGYTF	TGTGCCAGTAGTATAACAGCTCCATCTAACTATGGCTACACCTTC
TRBV27	-	-	16	TRBJ2-1	CASSLSSGSTYNEQFF	TGTGCCAGCAGTTTATCCAGCGGGTCCACTTACAATGAGCAGTTCTTC
TRBV11-2	TRBD1	-	15	TRBJ2-1	CASSLRDRSYNEQFF	TGTGCCAGCAGCCTCCGGGACAGGAGCTACAATGAGCAGTTCTTC
TRBV28	-	-	14	TRBJ2-7	CASSLLAGTYEQYF	TGTGCCAGCAGTTTACTGGCAGGAACCTACGAGCAGTACTTC
TRBV6-1	-	-	14	TRBJ2-5	CASSELGRGETQYF	TGTGCCAGCAGTGAACTAGGCAGGGGAGAGACCCAGTACTTC
TRBV5-5	-	-	16	TRBJ2-7	CASSLEPQRSPYEQYF	TGTGCCAGCAGCTTGGAACCTCAGCGGAGCCCCTACGAGCAGTACTTC
TRBV7-3	-	-	15	TRBJ2-3	CASSLYGSGTDTQYF	TGTGCCAGCAGCTTATACGGGAGTGGGACAGATACGCAGTATTTT
TRBV29-1	TRBD2	-	14	TRBJ2-3	CSAESGRRADTQYF	TGCAGCGCCGAGAGCGGGAGACGGGCAGATACGCAGTATTTT
TRBV6-1	-	-	11	TRBJ1-2	CASRVTGGYTF	TGTGCCAGCAGGGTAACTGGTGGCTACACCTTC
TRBV11-2	-	-	12	TRBJ2-7	CAEVGVSYEQYF	TGTGCCGAAGTAGGGGTCTCCTACGAGCAGTACTTC
TRBV19	-	once	15	TRBJ2-3	CASRPRGVSTDTQYF	TGTGCCAGTAGACCCAGGGGCGTTAGCACAGATACGCAGTATTTT
TRBV19	TRBD1	-	15	TRBJ2-2	CASTQPGQGFGELFF	TGTGCCAGTACCCAACCGGGACAGGGGTTCGGGGAGCTGTTTTTT